A single sample is the source of the 7 T cell receptor beta chains below, sequenced in a study of T-cell reconstitution after alpha-beta-depleted transplantation in children. The authors prepared the TCRbeta library with unique molecular identifiers. TCRdb redid the calling of the PCR reads with MiXCR, one entry per CDR3 protein. In the table there are about 110,000 distinct CDR3 sequences, about 6.4% of which are singletons. Material: PBMCs, mostly from graft donor cells, obtained 360 days after TCRalphabeta/CD19-depleted stem cell transplant. Receptors originate from a male patient between 2 and 15 years old who had a stem cell transplant for acute lymphoblastic leukemia, so the T cells may come from the graft donor.

V and J are TRBV9 and TRBJ2-4; 9 bases are a match to TRBD2. In germline, CDR1 is SGDLS, CDR2 YYNGEE. V lost 0 bases, J lost 1 base, and 2 bases stayed unmatched. The CDR3 totals 16 residues. DNA for the CDR3: TGTGCCAGCAGCGTAGGCGGGAGGGCCGCCAAAAACATTCAGTACTTC. It translates to CASSVGGRAAKNIQYF.

This clonotype has at least ten counts. The CDR3 coding sequence is TGTGCCAGCAGCCCCTCTGGAGTTAGCGGGAATCATGAGCAGTTCTTC. This translates into CASSPSGVSGNHEQFF. This sequence joins TRBV7-8 and TRBJ2-1; TRBD2 matches at 8 bases. The CDR3 is 16 residues long. Germline CDR1 reads SGHVS; CDR2 reads FQNEAQ. V dropped 5 bases and J dropped 8; count of bases not matched to a gene: 14.

This clonotype was detected many times. The gene calls are TRBV10-3 and TRBJ2-6, with D perhaps TRBD2 (6 bases). The CDR3 is made up of 16 amino acids. With 5 bases removed from V and 0 bases from J, the gap between germline ends came to 11 bases. Germline V lookup: CDR1 ENHRY, CDR2 SYGVKD. CDR3 DNA: TGTGCCATCAGTCCCGGAGGGTCCTCTGGGGCCAACGTCCTGACTTTC. Protein sequence: CAISPGGSSGANVLTF.

This clonotype has at least ten counts. The genes are TRBV9 and TRBJ2-1; a possible D gene is TRBD1 (6 bases). The V end lost 1 base, the J end lost 8 bases, and 16 bases lay between the germline ends. This CDR3 comprises 15 residues. CDR1 and CDR2 (germline): SGDLS, YYNGEE. As DNA, the CDR3 is TGTGCCAGCAGCGTATCCCAGGACAGTCTGCATGAGCAGTTCTTC. It specifies CASSVSQDSLHEQFF.

This clonotype was observed many times. The J gene is TRBJ2-2, the V gene TRBV4-3; a weak D match, TRBD2 (5 bases). In germline, CDR1 is LGHNA, CDR2 YSLEER. Trimming shortened V by 4 bases and J by 3 bases, and 9 bases separated the two germline ends. This CDR3 contains 14 residues. CDR3 sequence reads: CASSLSGDTGELFF. The CDR3 coding sequence is TGCGCCAGCAGCCTTTCCGGGGACACCGGGGAGCTGTTTTTT.

This clonotype was seen at least ten times. The chain has TRBV12-3 or TRBV12-4 and TRBJ2-7; a weak D match, TRBD1 (6 bases). Between the trimmed V and J ends, which lost 5 bases and 2 bases, there was a span of 13 bases. This CDR3 contains 14 residues. This CDR3 reads CASSQNRDTYEQYF. For the CDR3, the DNA is TGTGCCAGCAGTCAAAACCGGGACACCTACGAGCAGTACTTC.

This clonotype has only a few counts. CDR3 amino acids: CASSQPGLAGGPETQYF. The CDR3 DNA follows: TGTGCCAGCAGCCAACCGGGACTAGCGGGAGGGCCCGAGACCCAGTACTTC. V and J are TRBV4-2 and TRBJ2-5; 16 positions agree with TRBD2. The V and J ends lost 2 bases and 5 bases, in that order; junction bases with no gene match: 5. CDR1 is LGHNA and CDR2 is YNFKEQ in the germline V gene. The CDR3 length is 17 residues.